This record looks at one T cell receptor beta chain sequence and its context. Its target is unknown. The data stem from a study of cytomegalovirus exposure and HLA in healthy donors. Study context: A later analysis reported the same platform for the 110 or so validation repertoires and the 666 first-cohort repertoires. Points from the study as a whole: Reportedly, cytomegalovirus status was diagnosed with high sensitivity and specificity. The listing of 150 or so TCR beta chains classed them as cytomegalovirus-associated. In vitro testing confirmed a few CMV-associated chains as specific for CMV antigens.

Germline CDR1 and CDR2: SGHVS and FQNEAQ. V shed 5 bases and J 2 bases; nucleotides not matched to a gene: 13. The CDR3 covers 17 residues. Repertoires were generated with immunoSEQ multiplex PCR, while TCRdb's copy carries only in-frame clones and drops some. In the table there are nearly 80,000 clones, roughly 93% of which are singletons. The rearrangement links TRBV7-8 to TRBJ2-7; 9 bases are shared with TRBD1. The sample taken for sequencing was PBMCs. The sequence came from a woman aged 25-40 years in good health and CMV-seronegative. The CDR3 reads CASSLRRGGQGPYEQYF. In DNA form, the CDR3 reads TGTGCCAGCAGCCTTCGAAGGGGGGGACAGGGTCCCTACGAGCAGTACTTC.